What follows are 15 T cell receptor beta chains derived from one specimen sequenced in a study of T-cell memory formation after mild COVID-19. Each CDR3 protein gets one entry after TCRdb re-called the 5' RACE reads with MiXCR. This table has about 210,000 distinct CDR3 sequences, roughly a tenth appearing once. The sample taken for sequencing was PBMCs or a T cell subset sorted from them (not recorded which). The source of these receptors is a man aged 18 to 29 who had mild COVID-19 (a few samples of this study predate the infection). Cell type and time point are not known.

V gene TRBV6-2 or TRBV6-3 combines with J gene TRBJ2-7, with D uncertain. The CDR3 spans 13 residues. Germline V CDR1 and CDR2: MNHEY, SVGEGT. With 4 bases removed from V and 3 bases from J, the gap between germline ends came to 10 bases. The CDR3 here is CASSSLGRYEQYV. CDR3 DNA: TGTGCCAGCAGTTCCCTAGGGCGCTACGAGCAGTACGTC.

This clonotype was seen a few times. The chain couples TRBV7-2 to TRBJ2-5; weak D call: TRBD1 (6 bases). The germline V gene has CDR1 SGHTA and CDR2 FQGNSA. There are 13 residues in the CDR3. V lost 5 bases and J lost 5, with 12 bases in between. The CDR3 nucleotides are TGTGCCAGCAGCCGGACAGCATTCGAGACCCAGTACTTC. As protein: CASSRTAFETQYF.

This clonotype has just a few counts. The chain employs TRBV7-8 and TRBJ1-1; the match to TRBD1 covers 8 bases. The V segment lost 5 bases and the J segment 3 bases; nucleotides outside the gene matches: 5. CDR1 is SGHVS, CDR2 FQNEAQ, per germline. The CDR3 totals 14 residues. This CDR3 reads CASSAKTGDTEAFF. The DNA of the CDR3 is TGTGCCAGCAGCGCGAAGACAGGGGACACTGAAGCTTTCTTT.

V and J are TRBV19 and TRBJ1-5; TRBD1 matches 7 bases. V trimming: 5 bases; J trimming: 6 bases; junction bases outside the gene matches: 4. Germline CDR1 reads LNHDA; CDR2 reads SQIVND (reference sequence). The CDR3 runs 13 residues. The CDR3 sequence: CASSWAGGQPQHF. DNA of the CDR3: TGTGCCAGTAGTTGGGCAGGGGGTCAGCCCCAGCATTTT. The whole variable domain, remainder taken from reference TRBV19 and TRBJ1-5, is DGGITQSPKYLFRKEGQNVTLSCEQNLNHDAMYWYRQDPGQGLRLIYYSQIVNDFQKGDIAEGYSVSREKKESFPLTVTSAQKNPTAFYLCASSWAGGQPQHFGDGTRLSIL.

This clonotype occurred a few times. The chain combines TRBV7-2 with TRBJ2-7; unclear D gene. Per germline, CDR1 SGHTA and CDR2 FQGNSA. V was cut by 1 base and J by 3 bases, with 7 bases left in between. The CDR3 has 13 residues. In nucleotides, the CDR3 is TGTGCCAGCAGCTTAGGGCCGAACTACGAGCAGTACTTC. This sequence encodes CASSLGPNYEQYF.

J is TRBJ2-1 and V is TRBV11-3; 8 positions match TRBD2. This CDR3 is 18 amino acids long. The germline V gene has CDR1 SGHNT and CDR2 YENEEA. V was clipped by 0 bases and J by 2 bases; unmatched bases: 9. Here the CDR3 DNA reads TGTGCCAGCAGCTTAGACCAGGGAGGTAGCGGGGCCTACAATGAGCAGTTCTTC. It translates to CASSLDQGGSGAYNEQFF.

This chain's CDR3 is CASSQEGTGIGNTIYF. CDR3 nucleotides: TGCGCCAGCAGCCAAGAAGGGACAGGGATTGGAAACACCATATATTTT. J is TRBJ1-3 and V is TRBV4-1, with TRBD1 identical over 9 bases. CDR1 and CDR2 from the germline V gene are MGHRA and YSYEKL. The trim removed 0 bases at V and 3 bases at J, leaving 3 bases unmatched. CDR3 size: 16 residues.

The chain uses TRBV27 and TRBJ1-1, with D perhaps TRBD1 (5 bases). With 0 bases removed from V and 5 bases from J, the gap between germline ends came to 13 bases. CDR1 is MNHEY and CDR2 is SMNVEV in the germline V gene (reference sequence). CDR3 size: 15 residues. Written as DNA, the CDR3 is TGTGCCAGCAGTTTATCGTCCGGGTGGGGGACTGAAGCTTTCTTT. Residues: CASSLSSGWGTEAFF.

The table lists this clonotype with a few counts. The chain carries TRBV5-1 and TRBJ1-1, with D maybe TRBD1 (6 bases). Germline-derived CDR1 and CDR2 are SGHRS and YFSETQ. The V and J ends lost 5 bases and 2 bases respectively, with 16 bases between them. CDR3 length: 15 residues. CDR3 in DNA: TGCGCCAGCAGTTCCGCGGGACATACCAACACTGAAGCTTTCTTT. Its translation: CASSSAGHTNTEAFF.

The chain combines TRBV6-6 with TRBJ1-1; D is uncertain. The CDR3 spans 14 residues. The V gene lost 6 bases and the J gene lost 1 base, with 12 bases spanning the gap. The germline CDR1 and CDR2 sequences are MNHNY and SVGAGI (reference sequence). The CDR3 loop reads CASRFRPGNTEAFF. The DNA of the CDR3 is TGTGCCAGCAGATTCCGACCGGGGAACACTGAAGCTTTCTTT.

V and J are TRBV4-1 and TRBJ2-2; 8 bases match TRBD1. The CDR3 totals 16 residues. The junction had 10 bases not matched to a gene; V was cut back by 3 bases and J by 7 bases. Per germline, CDR1 MGHRA and CDR2 YSYEKL. CDR3 nucleotide sequence: TGCGCCAGCAGCCAGATGACAGGGGTGATGCGCGGGGAGCTGTTTTTT. As protein: CASSQMTGVMRGELFF.

This clonotype was counted many times. V usage is TRBV5-1 and J usage is TRBJ1-1; perhaps TRBD1 as D (5 bases). V lost 2 bases, J lost 1 base, and 9 bases lay in between. This CDR3 contains 14 residues. The germline CDR1 and CDR2 sequences are SGHRS and YFSETQ. The CDR3 region has the DNA TGCGCCAGCAGCTTCGACGGACAGAACACTGAAGCTTTCTTT. This codes for CASSFDGQNTEAFF.

The chain links TRBV4-1 to TRBJ1-3; D unresolved. Germline V gene sequence: CDR1 MGHRA, CDR2 YSYEKL. The length of the CDR3 is 16 residues. Trimming pared 0 bases from V and 2 bases from J, leaving 11 bases between. CDR3 DNA sequence: TGCGCCAGCAGCCAAGAGGTACAGCTCACTGGAAACACCATATATTTT. Protein product: CASSQEVQLTGNTIYF.

This clonotype has only a few counts. J is TRBJ2-7 and V is TRBV5-1, with 8 bases fitting TRBD2. CDR3 length: 14 amino acids. Trimming cost V 4 bases and J 2 bases; bases outside gene matches: 5. CDR1 and CDR2 (germline): SGHRS, YFSETQ. CDR3 DNA sequence: TGCGCCAGCAGCCGGGAGGGAGGTGCCTACGAGCAGTACTTC. Its translation is CASSREGGAYEQYF.

The rearrangement joins TRBV5-1 to TRBJ1-5, with a tentative D call TRBD1 (5 bases). The CDR3 sequence is 16 residues long. CDR1 is SGHRS and CDR2 is YFSETQ in the germline V gene. V was shortened by 0 bases and J by 6 bases, with 16 bases between the two germline ends. CDR3 sequence (DNA): TGCGCCAGCAGCTTGGAATTGTCGGGGCCAGGTCAGCCCCAGCATTTT. It encodes CASSLELSGPGQPQHF.